This TCR beta chain was recorded in a study of blood T cell repertoires in COVID-19. In the study overall: T cells, B-cell-depleted T cells, or PBMCs supplied cDNA or gDNA.

This clone was counted a single time. The V gene's germline CDR1 is SGHVS and CDR2 FQNEAQ. This CDR3 has 14 residues. V gave up 3 bases and J gave up 5 bases, with 10 bases separating them. Original handling: Estimation of nucleated cell counts was performed using reference gene primer amplification. TCRdb's copy holds only in-frame clones and misses some; the assay was immunoSEQ multiplex PCR. For V, J and clone size, that table is used; D and trimming come from the DNA. The sample records under 300,000 clones, about 86% being singletons. The chain joins TRBV7-8 to TRBJ1-4; tentatively, D is TRBD1 (6 bases). Source material: peripheral blood. The receptor comes from a woman of 80 years or more with acute or convalescent COVID-19. CDR3 protein: CASSLDSSNEKLFF. The CDR3 DNA reads as TGTGCCAGCAGCTTGGACAGTTCCAATGAAAAACTGTTTTTT.